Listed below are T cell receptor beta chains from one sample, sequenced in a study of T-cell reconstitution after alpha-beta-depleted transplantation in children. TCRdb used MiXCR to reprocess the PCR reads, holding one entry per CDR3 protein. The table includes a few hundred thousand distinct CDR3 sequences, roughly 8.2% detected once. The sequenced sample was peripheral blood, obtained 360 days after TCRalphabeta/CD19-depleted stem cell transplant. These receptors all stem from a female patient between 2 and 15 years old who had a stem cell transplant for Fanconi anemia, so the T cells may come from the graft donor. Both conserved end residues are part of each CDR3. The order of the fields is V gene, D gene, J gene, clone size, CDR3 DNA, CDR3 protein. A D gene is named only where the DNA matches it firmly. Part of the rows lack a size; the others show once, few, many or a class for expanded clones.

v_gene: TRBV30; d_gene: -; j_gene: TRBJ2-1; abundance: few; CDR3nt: TGTGCCTGGAGCCAGGGGCTGGGGGCCAATGAGCAGTTCTTC; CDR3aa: CAWSQGLGANEQFF
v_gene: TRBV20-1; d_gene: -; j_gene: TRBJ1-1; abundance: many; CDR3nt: TGCAGTGCTAACTCAGGGTATCGGAGCCCTGAAGCTTTCTTT; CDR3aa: CSANSGYRSPEAFF
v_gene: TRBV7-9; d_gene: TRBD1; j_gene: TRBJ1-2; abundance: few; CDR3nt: TGTGCCAGCAGCTTAGGGACAGGGGGCGCTAACTATGGCTACACCTTC; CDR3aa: CASSLGTGGANYGYTF
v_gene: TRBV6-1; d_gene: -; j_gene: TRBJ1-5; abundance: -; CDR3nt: TGTGCCAGCAGTGATTGGGACATCCCTCTTAGCAATCAGCCCCAGCATTTT; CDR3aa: CASSDWDIPLSNQPQHF
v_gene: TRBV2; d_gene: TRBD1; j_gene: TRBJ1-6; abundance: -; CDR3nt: TGTGCCACCTTATCAGGGGGACCTTCACCCCTCCACTTT; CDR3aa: CATLSGGPSPLHF
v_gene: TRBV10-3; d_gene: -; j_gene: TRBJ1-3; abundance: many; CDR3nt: TGTGCCATCTCTAGATCTGGAAACACCATATATTTT; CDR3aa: CAISRSGNTIYF
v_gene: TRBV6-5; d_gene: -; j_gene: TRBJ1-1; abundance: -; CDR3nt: TGTGCCAGCCGACAGAGGGGGGACGAAGCTTTCTTT; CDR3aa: CASRQRGDEAFF
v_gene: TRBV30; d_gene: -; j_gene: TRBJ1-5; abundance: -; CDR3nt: TGTGCCTGGAGTGTTTTCGGGGGGTCTCAGCCCCAGCATTTT; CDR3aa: CAWSVFGGSQPQHF
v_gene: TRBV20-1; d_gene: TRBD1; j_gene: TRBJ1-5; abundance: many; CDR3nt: TGCAGTGCTAGAAGGGACAGAGGTATCAAGCCCCAGCATTTT; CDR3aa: CSARRDRGIKPQHF
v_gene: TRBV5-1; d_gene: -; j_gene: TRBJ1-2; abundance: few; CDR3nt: TGCGCCAGCAGCGGTACGGGGGTACCACTTGGCTACACCTTC; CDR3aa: CASSGTGVPLGYTF
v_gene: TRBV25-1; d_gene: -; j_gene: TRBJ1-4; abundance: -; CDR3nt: TGTGCCAGCAGTGAATCCCCTTCGAAACCAAAACTGTTTTTT; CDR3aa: CASSESPSKPKLFF
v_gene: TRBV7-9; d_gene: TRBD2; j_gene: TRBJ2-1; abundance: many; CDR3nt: TGTGCCAGCAGCTCCGGGACTAGCGGTCGGGACGAGCAGTTCTTC; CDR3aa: CASSSGTSGRDEQFF
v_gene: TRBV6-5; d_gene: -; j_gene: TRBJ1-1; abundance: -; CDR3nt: TGTGCCAGCAGTTACTCGATTCAGCAGAACACTGAAGCTTTCTTT; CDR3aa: CASSYSIQQNTEAFF
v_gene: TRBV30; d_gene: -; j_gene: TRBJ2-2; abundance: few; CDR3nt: TGTGCCTGGAGTAGGGTCAGGGAGAACACCGGGGAGCTGTTTTTT; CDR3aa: CAWSRVRENTGELFF
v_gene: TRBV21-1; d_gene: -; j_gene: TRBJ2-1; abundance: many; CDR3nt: TGTGCCAGCAGCCAAGGCCTTCTGGGACTAGCGGTCTCGAGCTCCTACAATGAGCAGTTCTTC; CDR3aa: CASSQGLLGLAVSSSYNEQFF
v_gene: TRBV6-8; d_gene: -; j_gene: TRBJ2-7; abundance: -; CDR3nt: TGTGCCAGCAGTTACTCGGCAAAAAGGCGGCTCTACGAGCAGTACTTC; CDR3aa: CASSYSAKRRLYEQYF
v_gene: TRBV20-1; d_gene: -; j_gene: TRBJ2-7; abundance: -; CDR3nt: TGCAGTGCTAGCCCCGATGGTGCAACCTACGAGCAGTACTTC; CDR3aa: CSASPDGATYEQYF
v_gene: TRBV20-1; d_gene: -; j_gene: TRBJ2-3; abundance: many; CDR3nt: TGCAGTGCTGGGCGGGGAAGCACAGATACGCAGTATTTT; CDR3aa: CSAGRGSTDTQYF
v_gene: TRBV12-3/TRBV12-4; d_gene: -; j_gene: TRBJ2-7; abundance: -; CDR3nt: TGTGCCAGCAGGAGTTATCCCCCCCGGATAGAACAGGGTCTGTCCTACGAGCAGTACTTC; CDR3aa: CASRSYPPRIEQGLSYEQYF
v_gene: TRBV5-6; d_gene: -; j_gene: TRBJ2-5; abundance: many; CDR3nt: TGTGCCAGCAGCTCCAGGGGGGTCGGAGAGACCCAGTACTTC; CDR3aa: CASSSRGVGETQYF
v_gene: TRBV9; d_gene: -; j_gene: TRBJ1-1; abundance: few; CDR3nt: TGTGCCAGCAGCGCGGGCCGGACCAACACTGAAGCTTTCTTT; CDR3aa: CASSAGRTNTEAFF
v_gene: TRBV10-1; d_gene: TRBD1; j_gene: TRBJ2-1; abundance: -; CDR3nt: TGCGCCAGCAGTGAACAGGGGGCAGGTTTGGATGAGCAGTTCTTC; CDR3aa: CASSEQGAGLDEQFF
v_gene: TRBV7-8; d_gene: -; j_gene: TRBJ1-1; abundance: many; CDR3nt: TGTGCCAGCAGCTTACGGCACCGGGGGGGTATGAACACTGAAGCTTTCTTT; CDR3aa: CASSLRHRGGMNTEAFF
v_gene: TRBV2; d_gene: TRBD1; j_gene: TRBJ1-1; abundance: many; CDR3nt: TGTGCCAGCAGTGAAAGGACAGGGGCCACTGAAGCTTTCTTT; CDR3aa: CASSERTGATEAFF
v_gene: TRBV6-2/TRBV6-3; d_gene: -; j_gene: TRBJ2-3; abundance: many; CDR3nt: TGTGCCAGCAGTTACTCGGAAGGGGACACAGATACGCAGTATTTT; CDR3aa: CASSYSEGDTDTQYF
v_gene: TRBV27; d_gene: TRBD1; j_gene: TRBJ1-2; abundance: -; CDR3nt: TGTGCCAGCAGTCCGGCGGCAAAGGGACAGAACTATGGCTACACCTTC; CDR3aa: CASSPAAKGQNYGYTF
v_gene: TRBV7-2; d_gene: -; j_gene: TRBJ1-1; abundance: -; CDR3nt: TGTGCCAGCAGCCGATCCCAGGGTGCTTACACTGAAGCTTTCTTT; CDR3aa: CASSRSQGAYTEAFF
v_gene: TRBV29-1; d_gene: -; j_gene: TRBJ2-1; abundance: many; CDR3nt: TGCAGCGTTGAAGATCGCAGCCCGAACAATGAGCAGTTCTTC; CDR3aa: CSVEDRSPNNEQFF
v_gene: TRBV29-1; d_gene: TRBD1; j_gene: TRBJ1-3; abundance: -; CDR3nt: TGCAGCGTTCCTGGGACAGGCACGAGGGGAAACACCATATATTTT; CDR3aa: CSVPGTGTRGNTIYF
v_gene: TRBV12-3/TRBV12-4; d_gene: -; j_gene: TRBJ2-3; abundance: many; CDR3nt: TGTGCCAGCAGTTTGGCGATCACAGATACGCAGTATTTT; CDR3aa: CASSLAITDTQYF
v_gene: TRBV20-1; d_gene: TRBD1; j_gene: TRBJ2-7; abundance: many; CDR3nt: TGCAGTGCTAATGGACAGGACACCTACGAGCAGTACTTC; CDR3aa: CSANGQDTYEQYF
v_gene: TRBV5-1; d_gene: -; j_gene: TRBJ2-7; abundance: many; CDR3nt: TGCGCCAGCAGCTTGTCTGTTCAAGGCACCTGGCACGAGCAGTACTTC; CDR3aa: CASSLSVQGTWHEQYF
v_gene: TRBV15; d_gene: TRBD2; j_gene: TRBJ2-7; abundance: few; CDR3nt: TGTGCCACCGCGGTGACTGGCGGGGGGACATACTACGAGCAGTACTTC; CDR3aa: CATAVTGGGTYYEQYF